This T cell receptor beta chain was observed in a study of blood T cell repertoires in COVID-19. In the study overall: The analysed material was cDNA or gDNA that came from T cells, B-cell-depleted T cells, or PBMCs.

This clone showed up just once. Participants reported their clinical history, and cohort assignment relied on those reports. In the authors' workflow: Amplification from reference gene primers served as the basis for estimated nucleated cell counts. The repertoire was sequenced with immunoSEQ multiplex PCR; TCRdb's copy has only in-frame clones and lacks some. The D gene and trimming were derived from the DNA, and the V and J assignments and clone size from that table. This sample yields 250,000 or so clones, of which roughly nine tenths are seen a single time; approximately 2.6% belongs to the top ten. After removal of 4 bases from V and 1 base from J, the junction contained 1 base not matched to a gene. There are 15 residues in the CDR3. Looked up from germline, CDR1 is KGHSH and CDR2 is LQKENI.

The J gene is TRBJ2-3, the V gene TRBV18, with 11 bases aligning to TRBD2. The receptor's source is a woman between 18 and 30 years old who had recovered from COVID-19. Input material: PBMCs or T cells enriched from blood (not recorded which). CDR3 DNA sequence: TGTGCCAGCTCACGTAGCGGGAGGGGCACAGATACGCAGTATTTT. It specifies CASSRSGRGTDTQYF.